The clone carrying this T cell receptor (beta chain) appeared a few times. Antigen unknown. The CDR3 contains 14 residues. V was pared by 0 bases and J by 0 bases, with 6 bases between. Per the germline V gene, CDR1 is SGHRS and CDR2 is YFSETQ. This record belongs to a study of PD-L1 blockade in urothelial cancer. Looking at the study overall: Blood was evaluated 3 weeks (second dose) and 6 weeks after therapy began.

Time point of the sample: peripheral blood 6 weeks after treatment start. Here immunoSEQ multiplex PCR was the method, and the copy in TCRdb shows in-frame clones only, minus some. This sample has 40,000 to 60,000 clones, with approximately 80% found just once. Study results and caveats: A pretreatment blood TCR clonality that fell below the median predicted better progression-free and overall survival.

The TCR originated in a man in his 70s with urothelial cancer. The V gene is TRBV5-1, the J gene TRBJ1-1, with D hard to call. Source: PBMCs, taken around atezolizumab (anti-PD-L1) treatment. CDR3 nucleotides: TGCGCCAGCAGCTTGGGCGTTATGAACACTGAAGCTTTCTTT. This encodes CASSLGVMNTEAFF.